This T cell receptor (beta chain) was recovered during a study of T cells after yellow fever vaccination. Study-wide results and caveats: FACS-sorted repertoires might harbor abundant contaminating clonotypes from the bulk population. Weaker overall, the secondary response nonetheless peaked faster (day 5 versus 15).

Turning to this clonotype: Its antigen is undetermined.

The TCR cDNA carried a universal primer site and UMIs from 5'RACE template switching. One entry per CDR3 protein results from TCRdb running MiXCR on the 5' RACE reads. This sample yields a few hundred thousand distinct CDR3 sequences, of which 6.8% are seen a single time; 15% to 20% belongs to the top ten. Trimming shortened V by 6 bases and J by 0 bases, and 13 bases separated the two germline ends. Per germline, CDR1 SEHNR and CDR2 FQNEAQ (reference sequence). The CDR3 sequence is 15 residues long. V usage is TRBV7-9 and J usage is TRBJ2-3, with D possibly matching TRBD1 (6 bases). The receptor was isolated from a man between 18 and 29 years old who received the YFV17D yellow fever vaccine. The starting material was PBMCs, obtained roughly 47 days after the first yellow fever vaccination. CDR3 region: CASSAKGESTDTQYF. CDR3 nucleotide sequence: TGTGCCAGCAGTGCTAAGGGGGAAAGCACAGATACGCAGTATTTT.